A selection of T cell receptor beta chains follows, all from one sample in a study of shared clonotypes between healthy human individuals. TCRdb keeps only in-frame clones here, not all; method: immunoSEQ multiplex PCR. Of 900,000 to 1,200,000 clones listed, more than 75% were seen once; the top ten hold 0.5% to 0.65%. The specimen was memory CD4+ T cells from PBMCs. Receptors originate from a young man in good health. Some clones in this sample may be carry-over from other donors' samples. Each CDR3 is given with its conserved first and last residue. The D gene is left open where the match is weak. The listing skips clone size in some rows; elsewhere it reads once, few, many or a size class.

j_call: TRBJ1-1; clone_size: few; d_call: NA; v_call: TRBV20-1; cdr3_aa: CSADGYAEAFF; cdr3_nt: TGCAGTGCTGATGGTTACGCTGAAGCTTTCTTT
j_call: TRBJ2-1; clone_size: NA; d_call: NA; v_call: TRBV5-4; cdr3_aa: CASSLRVFTSGGEQFF; cdr3_nt: TGTGCCAGCAGCTTGCGAGTATTTACCTCTGGCGGTGAGCAGTTCTTC
j_call: TRBJ2-5; clone_size: once; d_call: TRBD2; v_call: TRBV7-3; cdr3_aa: CASSPGLAQETQYF; cdr3_nt: TGTGCCAGCAGCCCTGGACTAGCTCAAGAGACCCAGTACTTC
j_call: TRBJ2-1; clone_size: NA; d_call: NA; v_call: TRBV6-5; cdr3_aa: CASSSHLTDGEQFF; cdr3_nt: TGTGCCAGCAGTTCCCATCTGACGGACGGTGAGCAGTTCTTC
j_call: TRBJ1-6; clone_size: NA; d_call: NA; v_call: TRBV28; cdr3_aa: CASWGGAGSPLHF; cdr3_nt: TGTGCCAGCTGGGGGGGGGCTGGGTCACCCCTCCACTTT
j_call: TRBJ2-1; clone_size: NA; d_call: TRBD2; v_call: TRBV10-3; cdr3_aa: CAIKGTSAGNEQFF; cdr3_nt: TGTGCCATCAAAGGGACTAGCGCCGGCAATGAGCAGTTCTTC
j_call: TRBJ2-1; clone_size: NA; d_call: NA; v_call: TRBV29-1; cdr3_aa: CSARWTSSYNEQFF; cdr3_nt: TGCAGCGCTAGGTGGACTTCCTCCTACAATGAGCAGTTCTTC
j_call: TRBJ1-1; clone_size: NA; d_call: TRBD1; v_call: TRBV5-3; cdr3_aa: CARSPGQGNTEAFF; cdr3_nt: TGTGCCAGAAGCCCGGGACAGGGTAACACTGAAGCTTTCTTT
j_call: TRBJ2-7; clone_size: NA; d_call: NA; v_call: TRBV28; cdr3_aa: CASSQPGTVYEQYF; cdr3_nt: TGTGCCAGCAGTCAACCCGGGACTGTCTACGAGCAGTACTTC
j_call: TRBJ1-5; clone_size: NA; d_call: NA; v_call: TRBV7-8; cdr3_aa: CASSTGSGNQPQHF; cdr3_nt: TGTGCCAGCAGCACCGGGTCGGGAAATCAGCCCCAGCATTTT